This T cell receptor (beta chain) comes out of a study of CD8 T cells in Susac syndrome. Study outcomes and limitations: A relatively small number of individuals underwent TCR sequencing and HLA analysis.

The RNA, about 0.45 to 1 ug, was put through reverse transcription using random hexamers. TCR beta CDR3 was amplified by immunoSEQ multiplex PCR. This amplification extended across 54 Vbeta and 13 Jbeta segments. In TCRdb, the immunoSEQ multiplex PCR reads were re-called with MiXCR into one record per CDR3 protein. Of 150,000 to 200,000 distinct CDR3 sequences in the sample, about 91% were seen once. The authors sequenced TCR beta from blood CD8+ and CD4+ T cells. TEMRA cells were FACS-enriched, and CD8+ and CD4+ T cells were isolated negatively. Remarks on this clonotype: The antigen is undetermined.

The length of the CDR3 is 15 residues. V lost 4 bases and J lost 6; bases outside the gene matches: 8. CDR1 SQVTM and CDR2 ANQGSEA come from the germline V gene. The clonotype comes from a human donor in good health. Sequenced: CD4+ T cells from PBMCs. The chain is built from TRBV29-1 and TRBJ2-1; 11 bases agree with TRBD2. CDR3 DNA: TGCAGCGTTGGGGGGACTAGCGGCTACCGCAATGAGCAGTTCTTC. Translated: CSVGGTSGYRNEQFF.